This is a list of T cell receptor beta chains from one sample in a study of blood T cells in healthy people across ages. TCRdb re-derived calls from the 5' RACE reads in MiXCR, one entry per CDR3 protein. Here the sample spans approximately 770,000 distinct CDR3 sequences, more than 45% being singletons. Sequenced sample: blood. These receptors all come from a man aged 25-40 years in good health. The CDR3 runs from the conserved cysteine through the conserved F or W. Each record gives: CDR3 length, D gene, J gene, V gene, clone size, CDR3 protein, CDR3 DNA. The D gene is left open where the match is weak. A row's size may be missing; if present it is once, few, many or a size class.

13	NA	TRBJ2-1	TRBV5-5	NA	CASSFGSNREQFF	TGTGCCAGCAGCTTCGGATCAAACAGGGAGCAGTTCTTC
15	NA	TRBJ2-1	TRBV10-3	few	CAISESSGLYNEQFF	TGTGCCATCAGTGAGTCGAGCGGACTATACAATGAGCAGTTCTTC
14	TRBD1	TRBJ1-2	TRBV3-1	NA	CASSQMGTGYGYTF	TGTGCCAGCAGCCAGATGGGGACAGGGTATGGCTACACCTTC
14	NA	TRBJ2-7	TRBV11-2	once	CASNASPGSYEQYF	TGTGCCAGCAATGCATCCCCGGGATCCTACGAGCAGTACTTC
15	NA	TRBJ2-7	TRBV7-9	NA	CASSRLNGSFYEQYF	TGTGCCAGCAGCCGTCTTAACGGGAGCTTTTACGAGCAGTACTTC
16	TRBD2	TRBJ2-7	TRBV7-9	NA	CASSSKGGGLADEQYF	TGTGCCAGCAGCTCCAAAGGCGGGGGGCTAGCTGATGAGCAGTACTTC
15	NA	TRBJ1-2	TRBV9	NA	CASSVSVEANYGYTF	TGTGCCAGCAGCGTAAGCGTGGAGGCTAACTATGGCTACACCTTC
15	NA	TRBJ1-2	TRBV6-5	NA	CASRQMSAGPYGYTF	TGTGCCAGCAGGCAGATGTCTGCAGGCCCCTATGGCTACACCTTC
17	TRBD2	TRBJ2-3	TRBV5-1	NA	CASSPTRGGRPRGTQYF	TGCGCCAGCAGCCCCACACGGGGGGGCCGGCCGCGTGGTACGCAGTATTTT
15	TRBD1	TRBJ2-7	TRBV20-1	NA	CSARDQRDRGYEQYF	TGCAGTGCTAGAGATCAGAGGGACAGGGGGTACGAGCAGTACTTC
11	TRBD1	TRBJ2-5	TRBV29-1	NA	CSFRTGETQYF	TGCAGCTTCCGGACAGGTGAGACCCAGTACTTC
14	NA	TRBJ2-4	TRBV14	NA	CASSVHAAKNIQYF	TGTGCCAGCAGCGTACATGCGGCCAAAAACATTCAGTACTTC
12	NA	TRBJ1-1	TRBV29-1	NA	CSARRDNTEAFF	TGCAGCGCCAGGAGGGACAACACTGAAGCTTTCTTT
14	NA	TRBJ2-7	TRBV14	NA	CASSQDQDSRLQYF	TGTGCCAGCAGCCAAGATCAGGACAGTAGACTACAGTACTTC
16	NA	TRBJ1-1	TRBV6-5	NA	CASSYGGGGTNTEAFF	TGTGCCAGCAGTTATGGAGGGGGAGGGACCAACACTGAAGCTTTCTTT
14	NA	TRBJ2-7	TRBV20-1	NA	CSASEGTNRREQYF	TGCAGTGCTAGTGAGGGGACAAACCGCCGCGAGCAGTACTTC
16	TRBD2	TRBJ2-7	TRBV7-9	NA	CASSRSVGREAYEQYF	TGTGCCAGCAGCCGATCTGTAGGGAGGGAGGCCTACGAGCAGTACTTC
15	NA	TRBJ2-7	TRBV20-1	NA	CSARDSSSEVYEQYF	TGCAGTGCTAGAGATTCGTCTAGCGAGGTATACGAGCAGTACTTC
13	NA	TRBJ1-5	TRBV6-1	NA	CASSESHYQPQHF	TGTGCCAGCAGTGAATCCCACTATCAGCCCCAGCATTTT
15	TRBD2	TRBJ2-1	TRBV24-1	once	CATSEGGRATGEQFF	TGTGCCACCAGTGAGGGCGGGAGGGCCACGGGAGAGCAGTTCTTC
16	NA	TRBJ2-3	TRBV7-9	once	CASSLGEGSSTDTRYF	TGTGCCAGCAGCTTAGGTGAAGGGTCTAGCACAGATACGCGGTATTTT
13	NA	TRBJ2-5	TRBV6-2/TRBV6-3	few	CASSKQLEETQYF	TGTGCCAGCAGCAAACAACTAGAGGAGACCCAGTACTTC
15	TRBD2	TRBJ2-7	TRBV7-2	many	CASSLVGGSSYEQYF	TGTGCCAGCAGCTTAGTGGGAGGGAGCTCCTACGAGCAGTACTTC
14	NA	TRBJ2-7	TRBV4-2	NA	CASSLYKTAYEQYF	TGTGCCAGCAGCCTCTATAAGACAGCCTACGAGCAGTACTTC
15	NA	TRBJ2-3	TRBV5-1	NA	CASSLLGREADTQYF	TGCGCCAGCAGCTTGTTAGGCAGGGAGGCAGATACGCAGTATTTT
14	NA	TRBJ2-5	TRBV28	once	CASSLSDTQETQYF	TGTGCCAGCAGTTTATCGGACACCCAAGAGACCCAGTACTTC
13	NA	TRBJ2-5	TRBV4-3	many	CASSHIIGETQYF	TGCGCCAGCAGCCACATCATAGGAGAGACCCAGTACTTC
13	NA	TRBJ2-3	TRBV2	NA	CASSTEGTDTQYF	TGTGCCAGCAGTACCGAGGGAACAGATACGCAGTATTTT
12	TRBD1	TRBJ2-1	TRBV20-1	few	CSARQGGNEQFF	TGCAGTGCAAGACAGGGGGGGAATGAGCAGTTCTTC
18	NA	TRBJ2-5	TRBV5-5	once	CASSFGYSATAFFYGQYF	TGTGCCAGCAGCTTTGGTTATTCAGCTACAGCTTTCTTCTACGGGCAGTACTTC
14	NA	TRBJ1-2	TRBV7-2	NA	CASSQDRLNYGYTF	TGTGCCAGCAGCCAGGACAGACTTAACTATGGCTACACCTTC
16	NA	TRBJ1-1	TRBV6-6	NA	CASRKPPVGTNTEAFF	TGTGCCAGCAGGAAACCCCCCGTAGGGACCAACACTGAAGCTTTCTTT
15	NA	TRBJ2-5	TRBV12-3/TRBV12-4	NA	CASTLGALTRETQYF	TGTGCCAGCACTCTCGGGGCCTTGACTCGGGAGACCCAGTACTTC